This T cell receptor beta chain was profiled in a study of shared clonotypes between healthy human individuals. Background on the study: In total, the donors were two women and a few men aged 18 to 49.

Turning to this clone: Different DNA sequences within this sample yield the same CDR3.

The method was immunoSEQ multiplex PCR; TCRdb's version includes in-frame clones alone and lacks a portion of them. This sample carries millions of clones, roughly 93% of them seen once, and the ten largest clones take 0.3% to 0.4%. Germline V lookup: CDR1 DFQATT, CDR2 SNEGSKA (reference sequence). V was cut by 6 bases and J by 5 bases, with 5 bases left in between. The CDR3 covers 10 residues. The V call is TRBV20-1, the J call TRBJ2-1; D gene uncertain. The sample comprised naive CD4+ T cells from PBMCs. Subset described: CD45RA+ positively selected. The TCR was taken from a man between 18 and 35 years old in good health. Some clones in this sample may be carry-over from other donors' samples. CDR3 region: CSAANNEQFF. The CDR3 region has the DNA TGCAGTGCAGCCAACAATGAGCAGTTCTTC.